These 19 T cell receptor beta chains were all obtained from the same sample, sequenced in a study of PD-L1 blockade in urothelial cancer. Only in-frame clones appear in the TCRdb table, and some are missing; sequencing was by immunoSEQ multiplex PCR. The sample records 80,000 to 100,000 clones, 82% being singletons. This material consisted of PBMCs, taken around atezolizumab (anti-PD-L1) treatment. The receptor source for this set is a man aged 65 to 79 with urothelial cancer.

The genes are TRBV7-2 and TRBJ2-2, with TRBD2 matching over 11 bases. V trimming: 5 bases; J trimming: 5 bases; junction bases outside the gene matches: 4. This CDR3 spans 15 amino acids. The germline V gene has CDR1 SGHTA and CDR2 FQGNSA. CDR3 protein: CASSPRTSGTGELFF. The CDR3 DNA reads TGTGCCAGCAGCCCCCGGACTAGCGGGACCGGGGAGCTGTTTTTT.

The chain uses TRBV19 and TRBJ1-2, with D possibly TRBD1 on 5 matching bases. CDR3 length: 15 amino acids. Germline lookup yields CDR1 LNHDA and CDR2 SQIVND (reference sequence). V lost 7 bases and J lost 5, with 20 bases in between. The CDR3 DNA follows: TGTGCCAGTACCGCCGAGACAGCCATCGGGTATGGCTACACCTTC. As protein: CASTAETAIGYGYTF.

The rearrangement joins TRBV4-3 to TRBJ2-1; 8 positions match TRBD2. The CDR3 totals 14 residues. J was trimmed by 6 bases and V by 0 bases; bases with no gene match: 1. The germline gives CDR1 LGHNA, CDR2 YSLEER. The CDR3 spells CASSQDGTSNEQFF. DNA for the CDR3: TGCGCCAGCAGCCAAGATGGGACTAGCAATGAGCAGTTCTTC.

The CDR3 loop is CASRKGSQGNQPQHF. DNA for the CDR3: TGTGCCAGCAGGAAAGGTAGTCAGGGCAATCAGCCCCAGCATTTT. J is TRBJ1-5 and V is TRBV6-1, with D hard to call. CDR1 MNHNS and CDR2 SASEGT come from the germline V gene. V lost 6 bases and J lost 2, with 14 bases in between. The CDR3 is 15 amino acids.

V is TRBV30 and J is TRBJ1-1, with TRBD1 identical over 9 bases. J gave up 7 bases and V 4 bases, and 10 bases lay outside the gene matches. Germline V gene sequence: CDR1 GTSNPN, CDR2 SVGIG (reference sequence). This CDR3 contains 14 residues. The CDR3 reads CAWKKQGAGDEAFF. The CDR3 nucleotides read TGTGCCTGGAAGAAACAGGGGGCCGGGGATGAAGCTTTCTTT.

The gene calls are TRBV12-5 and TRBJ1-4; a weak D match, TRBD1 (5 bases). The CDR3 contains 13 residues. CDR1 and CDR2 from the germline V gene are LGHNT and FRNRAP. The CDR3 DNA follows: TGTGCCTCAGCAGGGCAGGAGGGTGAAAAACTGTTTTTT. Amino acid sequence: CASAGQEGEKLFF.

J is TRBJ2-5 and V is TRBV5-1, with D possibly being TRBD1 (5 bases). V lost 4 bases and J 6 bases, leaving 13 bases between the germline ends. Germline values: CDR1 SGHRS, CDR2 YFSETQ. The CDR3 is 13 amino acids. CDR3 region: CASSEVQGQTQYF. CDR3 nucleotide sequence: TGCGCCAGCAGCGAGGTCCAGGGCCAGACCCAGTACTTC.

The chain is built from TRBV10-3 and TRBJ2-5; the D gene is possibly TRBD1 (6 bases). Trimming removed 4 bases at V and 4 bases at J, with 10 bases between. The CDR3 contains 13 residues. Germline CDR1 is ENHRY and CDR2 is SYGVKD. CDR3 bases: TGTGCCATCAGTGGAACAGGGCCAGAGACCCAGTACTTC. Its protein product is CAISGTGPETQYF.

The chain couples TRBV7-9 to TRBJ1-5, with 7 bases matching TRBD1. The CDR3 is 13 amino acids. With 6 bases clipped from V and 2 bases from J, the junction kept 1 base outside the gene matches. Looked up from germline, CDR1 is SEHNR and CDR2 is FQNEAQ (reference sequence). The CDR3 spells CASRGQGNQPQHF. CDR3 DNA: TGTGCCAGCAGAGGACAGGGCAATCAGCCCCAGCATTTT.

The J gene is TRBJ1-2, the V gene TRBV28; 8 bases are a match to TRBD1. Germline V lookup: CDR1 MDHEN, CDR2 SYDVKM. The CDR3 extends over 14 amino acids. V shed 1 base and J 4 bases; nucleotides not matched to a gene: 2. CDR3 bases: TGTGCCAGCAGTTTATCCCAGGGGGCCTATGGCTACACCTTC. Translation: CASSLSQGAYGYTF.

This clone was detected a few times. This CDR3 reads CASHVGGIWSGYTF. DNA of the CDR3: TGTGCCAGCCACGTGGGGGGGATCTGGAGTGGCTACACCTTC. The chain carries TRBV19 and TRBJ1-2; D is possibly TRBD1 (5 bases). Per germline, CDR1 LNHDA and CDR2 SQIVND (reference sequence). This CDR3 is 14 amino acids long. The ends were cut back, 9 bases at V and 7 bases at J, with 21 bases in the middle. Looking up the rest from reference TRBV19 and TRBJ1-2 gives the full variable domain: DGGITQSPKYLFRKEGQNVTLSCEQNLNHDAMYWYRQDPGQGLRLIYYSQIVNDFQKGDIAEGYSVSREKKESFPLTVTSAQKNPTAFYLCASHVGGIWSGYTFGSGTRLTVV.

This clone occurred a few times. The CDR3 nucleotides read TGTGCCAGCAGGCAGGCAGGGGGCGCGGGCTACACCTTC. It is translated as CASRQAGGAGYTF. V gene TRBV9 combines with J gene TRBJ1-2, with 8 bases matching TRBD1. Germline values: CDR1 SGDLS, CDR2 YYNGEE. The CDR3 has 13 amino acids. V lost 5 bases, J lost 8 bases, and 8 bases stayed unmatched. Full variable domain (remainder filled in from reference TRBV9 and TRBJ1-2): DSGVTQTPKHLITATGQRVTLRCSPRSGDLSVYWYQQSLDQGLQFLIQYYNGEERAKGNILERFSAQQFPDLHSELNLSSLELGDSALYFCASRQAGGAGYTFGSGTRLTVV.

The V call is TRBV11-2, the J call TRBJ2-7; tentative D call: TRBD1 (6 bases). This CDR3 has 14 amino acids. The germline V and J ends were trimmed by 2 bases and 4 bases, with 12 bases remaining between them. Germline assignment: CDR1 SGHAT and CDR2 FQNNGV. For the CDR3, the DNA is TGTGCCAGCAGCTTAAGGGACACCTCTTACGAGCAGTACTTC. Protein sequence: CASSLRDTSYEQYF. Combining the CDR3 with reference TRBV11-2 and TRBJ2-7 gives the whole variable domain EAGVAQSPRYKIIEKRQSVAFWCNPISGHATLYWYQQILGQGPKLLIQFQNNGVVDDSQLPKDRFSAERLKGVDSTLKIQPAKLEDSAVYLCASSLRDTSYEQYFGPGTRLTVT.

The J gene is TRBJ1-1, the V gene TRBV2; 10 positions match TRBD1. Germline-derived CDR1 and CDR2 are SNHLY and FYNNEI. After removal of 7 bases from V and 0 bases from J, the junction contained 8 bases not matched to a gene. The length of the CDR3 is 16 residues. CDR3 nucleotide sequence: TGTGCCAGCACTACCCGGGACAGGGGATTGAACACTGAAGCTTTCTTT. It encodes CASTTRDRGLNTEAFF.

The gene calls are TRBV18 and TRBJ2-7; maybe TRBD1 (6 bases). V shed 3 bases and J shed 6 bases, with 18 bases lying between them. This CDR3 has 15 residues. In germline, CDR1 is KGHSH, CDR2 LQKENI. The CDR3 DNA follows: TGTGCCAGCTCACCGCGACAGGCCCCTCCAGGCGAGCAGTACTTC. This sequence encodes CASSPRQAPPGEQYF.

This chain links TRBV6-5 with TRBJ2-5; no reliable D call. V gave up 0 bases and J gave up 2 bases, with 7 bases separating them. CDR3 length: 14 residues. CDR1 and CDR2 (germline): MNHEY, SVGAGI. The CDR3 reads CASSYSADQETQYF. DNA of the CDR3: TGTGCCAGCAGTTACTCAGCCGATCAAGAGACCCAGTACTTC.

V and J are TRBV29-1 and TRBJ1-2; D perhaps matches TRBD1 (6 bases). Germline CDR1 reads SQVTM; CDR2 reads ANQGSEA. The V and J ends lost 2 bases and 7 bases respectively, with 11 bases between them. The CDR3 consists of 12 residues. As DNA, the CDR3 is TGCAGCGTTGAAACAGGGATGCGTGGCTACACCTTC. Translation: CSVETGMRGYTF. Full variable domain (outside the CDR3, taken from reference TRBV29-1 and TRBJ1-2): SAVISQKPSRDICQRGTSLTIQCQVDSQVTMMFWYRQQPGQSLTLIATANQGSEATYESGFVIDKFPISRPNLTFSTLTVSNMSPEDSSIYLCSVETGMRGYTFGSGTRLTVV.

V usage is TRBV7-2 and J usage is TRBJ2-3; possible D gene TRBD2, 6 bases. Trimming cost V 1 base and J 3 bases, with 11 bases left between them. The V gene's germline CDR1 is SGHTA and CDR2 FQGNSA. The CDR3 runs to 15 residues. CDR3 nucleotides: TGTGCCAGCAGCTTAGTTACGGGAGCGACAGATACGCAGTATTTT. Its protein is CASSLVTGATDTQYF.

The chain recombines TRBV6-6 with TRBJ2-1; 9 bases are shared with TRBD1. V shed 4 bases, J shed 5 bases, and the junction held 6 bases outside the gene matches. Germline CDR1 reads MNHNY; CDR2 reads SVGAGI (reference sequence). The CDR3 runs 15 residues. CDR3 sequence (DNA): TGTGCCAGCAGTTCCGGGACAGGGCGGCACAATGAGCAGTTCTTC. Amino acids: CASSSGTGRHNEQFF.